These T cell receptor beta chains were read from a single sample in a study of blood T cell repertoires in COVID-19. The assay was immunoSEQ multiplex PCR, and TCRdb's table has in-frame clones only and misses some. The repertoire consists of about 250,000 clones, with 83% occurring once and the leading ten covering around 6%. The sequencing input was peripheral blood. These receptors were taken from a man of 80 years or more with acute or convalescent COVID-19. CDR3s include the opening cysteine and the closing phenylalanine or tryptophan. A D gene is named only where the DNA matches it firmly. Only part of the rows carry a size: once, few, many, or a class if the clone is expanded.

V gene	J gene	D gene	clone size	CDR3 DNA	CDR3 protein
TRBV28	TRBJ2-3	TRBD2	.	TGTGCCAGACCGTACCCCCCTAGCGGGGACCTTGATACGCAGTATTTT	CARPYPPSGDLDTQYF
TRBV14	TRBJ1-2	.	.	TGTGCCAGCAGCCAAGTCCCCAATTGGAGCTATGGCTACACCTTC	CASSQVPNWSYGYTF
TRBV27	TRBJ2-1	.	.	TGTGCCAGCAGTTTATTTCCCCCTGGTAGAATTACAGGCTCCTACAATGAGCAGTTCTTC	CASSLFPPGRITGSYNEQFF
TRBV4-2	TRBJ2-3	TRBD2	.	TGTGCCAGCAGCCCGTCTGCCGGACTAGCGAGAACTAGCACAGATACGCAGTATTTT	CASSPSAGLARTSTDTQYF
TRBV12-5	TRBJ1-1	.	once	TGTGCTAGTGGTTTCGGGGGTTCCACTGAAGCTTTCTTT	CASGFGGSTEAFF
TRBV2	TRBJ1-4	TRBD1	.	TGTGCCAGCAGTGGACAGGGTGAAAAACTGTTTTTT	CASSGQGEKLFF
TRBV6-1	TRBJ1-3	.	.	TGTGCCAGCAGTGAAACCGACTCGAGCGGAAACACCATATATTTT	CASSETDSSGNTIYF
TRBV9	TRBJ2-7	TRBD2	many	TGTGCCAGCAGCACCGGGACTAGCGGGGTCGAGCAGTACTTC	CASSTGTSGVEQYF
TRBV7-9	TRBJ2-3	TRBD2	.	TGTGCCAGCGGACAGAGGTGGGGACTAGGCACAGATACGCAGTATTTT	CASGQRWGLGTDTQYF
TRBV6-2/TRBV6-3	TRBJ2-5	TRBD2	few	TGTGCCAGCAGCTCGGGACTAGTAGAGACCCAGTACTTC	CASSSGLVETQYF
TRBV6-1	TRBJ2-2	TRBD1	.	TGTGCCAGCAGTGGGATCCCGGGACAGGGTGCCGGGGAGCTGTTTTTT	CASSGIPGQGAGELFF
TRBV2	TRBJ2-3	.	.	TGTGCCAGCAGTCCAGGGCTACGGTTGGTAACGCAGTATTTT	CASSPGLRLVTQYF
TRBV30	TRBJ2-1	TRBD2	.	TGTGCCTGGAGTAAGGGTAGCGGGCCTTACAATGAGCAGTTCTTC	CAWSKGSGPYNEQFF
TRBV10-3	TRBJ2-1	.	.	TGTGCCATCAGACAGGTGTCTAGCTCCTACAATGAGCAGTTCTTC	CAIRQVSSSYNEQFF
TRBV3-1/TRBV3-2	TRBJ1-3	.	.	TGTGCCAGCAGCGTAGAGTCGAGCTCTGGAAACACCATATATTTT	CASSVESSSGNTIYF
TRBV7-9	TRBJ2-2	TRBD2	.	TGTGCCAGCAGCCCGAGCGGGAGGGCCAACACCGGGGAGCTGTTTTTT	CASSPSGRANTGELFF
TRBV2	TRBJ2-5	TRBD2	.	TGTGCCAGCGCCCTGGCTCTAGCGGGCGGAGAGACCCAGTACTTC	CASALALAGGETQYF
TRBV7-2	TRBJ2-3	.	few	TGTGCCAGCAGCCTAGGGGGACTTGCCCCAGATACGCAGTATTTT	CASSLGGLAPDTQYF
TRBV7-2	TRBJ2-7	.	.	TGTGCCAGCAGCTTTGTGTTGGCGGCATCCTACGAGCAGTACTTC	CASSFVLAASYEQYF
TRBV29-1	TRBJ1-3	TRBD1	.	TGCAGCGTTGGACAGGGCAATGGAAACACCATATATTTT	CSVGQGNGNTIYF
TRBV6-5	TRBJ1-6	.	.	TGTGCCAACTCCCAGGGGTCTCGAAATTCTTCACCCCTCCACTTT	CANSQGSRNSSPLHF
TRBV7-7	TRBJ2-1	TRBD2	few	TGTGCTAGCAGCTCGGGACTAGCGGGGTCTTTTGAGCAGTTCTTC	CASSSGLAGSFEQFF
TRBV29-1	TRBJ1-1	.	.	TGCAGCGTTGAATACCCGGGTATAGTCACTGAAGCTTTCTTT	CSVEYPGIVTEAFF
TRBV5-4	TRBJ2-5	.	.	TGTGCCAGCAGCTTATGGGAGGAGACCCAGTACTTC	CASSLWEETQYF
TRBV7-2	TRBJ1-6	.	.	TGTGCCAGCAGCTTAGCGAGCGCCTATAATTCACCCCTCCACTTT	CASSLASAYNSPLHF
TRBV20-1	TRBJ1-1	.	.	TGCAGTGCTAGGGGACTCCCGGAAGCTTTCTTT	CSARGLPEAFF
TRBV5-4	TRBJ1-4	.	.	TGTGCCAGCAGCTCGGTGGATGAAAAACTGTTTTTT	CASSSVDEKLFF
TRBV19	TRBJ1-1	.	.	TGTGCCAGTAGTATTACTTTCTCCAGGGCGGACACTGAAGCTTTCTTT	CASSITFSRADTEAFF
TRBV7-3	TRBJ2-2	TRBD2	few	TGTGCCAGCAGCCGACAACTAGCGGCGAACACCGGGGAGCTGTTTTTT	CASSRQLAANTGELFF
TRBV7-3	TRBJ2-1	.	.	TGTGCCAGCAGCTTAGCGGGGAGCTACAATGAGCAGTTCTTC	CASSLAGSYNEQFF
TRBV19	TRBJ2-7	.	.	TGTGCCAGTAGTACGCCGGGACACAGCTCCTACGAGCAGTACTTC	CASSTPGHSSYEQYF
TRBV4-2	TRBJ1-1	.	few	TGTGCCAGCAGCCAAGAGTGGGGCAGGGAGAACACTGAAGCTTTCTTT	CASSQEWGRENTEAFF
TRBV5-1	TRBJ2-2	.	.	TGCGCCAGCAGCTTGGGACGGGGCACCGGGGAGCTGTTTTTT	CASSLGRGTGELFF
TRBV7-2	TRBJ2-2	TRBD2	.	TGTGCCAGCAGCTTGGCACTAGCGGTCACCGGGGAGCTGTTTTTT	CASSLALAVTGELFF
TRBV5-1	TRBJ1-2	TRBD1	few	TGCGCCAGCAGCCCAGGACCTCATCAGGGGGCGGGCTACACCTTC	CASSPGPHQGAGYTF
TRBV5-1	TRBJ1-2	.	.	TGCGCCAGCAGCTTGCCAGGACAGCTCTATGGCTACACCTTC	CASSLPGQLYGYTF
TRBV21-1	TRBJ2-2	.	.	TGTGCCAGCAGCAAAGGGGGTAGCGGGAGGGCCCTGAAAGGGGAGCTGTTTTTT	CASSKGGSGRALKGELFF
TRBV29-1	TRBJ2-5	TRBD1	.	TGCAGCGTCCGGGACAGTCCCCCAGAGACCCAGTACTTC	CSVRDSPPETQYF
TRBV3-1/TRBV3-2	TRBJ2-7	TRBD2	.	TGTGCTTCGAGGCGGGGGTCCTACGAGCAGTACTTC	CASRRGSYEQYF
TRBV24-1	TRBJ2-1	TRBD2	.	TGTGCCACCAGTGACCGAGGGACTAGCGGGGGCCACTACAATGAGCAGTTCTTC	CATSDRGTSGGHYNEQFF
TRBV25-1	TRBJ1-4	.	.	TGTGCCAGCAGTGAAGGACAGTTCTTTAATGAAAAACTGTTTTTT	CASSEGQFFNEKLFF
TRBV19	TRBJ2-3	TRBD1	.	TGTGCCAGTAGTAACAGGGGATCGAGAACAGATACGCAGTATTTT	CASSNRGSRTDTQYF
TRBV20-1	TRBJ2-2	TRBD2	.	TGCAGTGCTAGTATCCAGCGGGGGGGGAACACCGGGGAGCTGTTTTTT	CSASIQRGGNTGELFF
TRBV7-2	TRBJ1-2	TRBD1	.	TGTGCCAGCAGCTTAGAAAGGACAGGGGCCTATGGCTACACCTTC	CASSLERTGAYGYTF
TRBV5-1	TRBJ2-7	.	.	TGCGCCAGCAGACAGAACTACGAGCAGTACTTC	CASRQNYEQYF
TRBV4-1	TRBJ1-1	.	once	TGCGCCAGCAGACACGAGGCACAGGGAGGGATTGAAGCTTTCTTT	CASRHEAQGGIEAFF
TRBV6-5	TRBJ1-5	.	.	TGTGCCAGTCACAGAGGAGGGCTGCAGCCCCAGCATTTT	CASHRGGLQPQHF
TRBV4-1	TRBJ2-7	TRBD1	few	TGCGCCAGCAGCCAAAACCGGGACAGCGAGCAGTACTTC	CASSQNRDSEQYF
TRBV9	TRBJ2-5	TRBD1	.	TGTGCCAGCAGCGTTGGGTCAGGGGGCGGCGAGACCCAGTACTTC	CASSVGSGGGETQYF
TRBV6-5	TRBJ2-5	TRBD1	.	TGTGCCAGCAGTAGGCAGGGGGCGGGGGAGACCCAGTACTTC	CASSRQGAGETQYF
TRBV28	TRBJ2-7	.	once	TGTGCCAGCAGTTTCACAGGGGACTTGCTCGAGCAGTACTTC	CASSFTGDLLEQYF
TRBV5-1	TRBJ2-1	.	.	TGCGCCAGCAGCTACAGGGAAAGCTCCTACAATGAGCAGTTCTTC	CASSYRESSYNEQFF
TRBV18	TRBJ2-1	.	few	TGTGCCAGCTCACCACCGTCCCTATCCTACAATGAGCAGTTCTTC	CASSPPSLSYNEQFF
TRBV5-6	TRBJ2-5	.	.	TGTGCCAGCAGCTTAGGCCAGGGTGCACAAGAGACCCAGTACTTC	CASSLGQGAQETQYF
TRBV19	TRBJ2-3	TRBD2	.	TGTGCCAGTAGTACTAAGCGGGAGATCCAGTATTTT	CASSTKREIQYF
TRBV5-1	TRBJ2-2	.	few	TGCGCCAGCAGCTTGGCCCCGCAGGGGAACACCGGGGAGCTGTTTTTT	CASSLAPQGNTGELFF
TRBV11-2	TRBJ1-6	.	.	TGTGCCAGCAGCCCCCACGCTAGGGGTGTGAATAATTCACCCCTCCACTTT	CASSPHARGVNNSPLHF
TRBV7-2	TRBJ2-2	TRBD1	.	TGTGCCAGCAGCCACCGGGACAGGGGGCGCTTCGGGGAGCTGTTTTTT	CASSHRDRGRFGELFF